This entry lists 21 T cell receptor beta chains sequenced from one sample in a study of early T cells in non-severe SARS-CoV-2 infection (TCRdb year 2021). The library came from 5' RACE. The listed sequencing device is NextSeq 500. In-frame beta chains were kept once TCRdb had trimmed the public reads at Q25 with fastp and called clones with MiXCR. Rows are combined by CDR3 protein, so each entry shows the most common genes and DNA. In all, the sample holds more than 55,000 distinct CDR3 sequences, and more than 8.5% of those were seen once. The top ten clonotypes cover around 17% of the sample. Sequenced material: whole blood. The receptors stem from an adult who was a healthcare worker with PCR-confirmed SARS-CoV-2 infection or an uninfected control (not recorded which).

Ten or more counts support this clonotype. The chain joins TRBV7-6 to TRBJ2-1, with TRBD2 matching over 8 bases. The germline gives CDR1 SGHVS, CDR2 FNYEAQ. The trim removed 1 base at V and 0 bases at J, leaving 5 bases unmatched. The CDR3 contains 17 residues. The CDR3 loop reads CASSLDPSGSSYNEQFF. As DNA, the CDR3 is TGTGCCAGCAGCTTAGATCCGAGCGGGAGCTCCTACAATGAGCAGTTCTTC.

This clonotype was seen many times. The V gene is TRBV7-2, the J gene TRBJ1-5; D gene uncertain. CDR1 and CDR2 from the germline V gene are SGHTA and FQGNSA. Trimming removed 1 base at V and 0 bases at J, with 10 bases between. The CDR3 consists of 16 residues. The CDR3 is CASSLVAGDSNQPQHF. In nucleotides, the CDR3 is TGTGCCAGCAGCTTAGTGGCAGGTGATAGCAATCAGCCCCAGCATTTT.

The chain employs TRBV20-1 and TRBJ2-3, with 8 bases fitting TRBD1. The CDR3 consists of 14 residues. Germline assignment: CDR1 DFQATT and CDR2 SNEGSKA (reference sequence). The V gene end was trimmed by 7 bases and the J gene end by 2 bases; junction bases not matched to a gene: 8. The CDR3 reads CSGLRDRSTDTQYF. CDR3 DNA sequence: TGCAGTGGCCTCCGGGACAGGTCCACAGATACGCAGTATTTT.

Many counts were recorded for this clonotype. V gene TRBV29-1 combines with J gene TRBJ2-7, with D perhaps assigned TRBD1 or TRBD2 (5 bases each). CDR1 is SQVTM and CDR2 is ANQGSEA in the germline V gene. The CDR3 length is 12 residues. Trimming removed 2 bases from V and 6 bases from J, with 11 bases in between. CDR3 region: CSVERGPTEQYF. Here the CDR3 DNA reads TGCAGCGTTGAAAGGGGACCTACCGAGCAGTACTTC.

The chain has TRBV2 and TRBJ1-4; D possibly corresponds to TRBD1 (6 bases). The CDR3 has 15 residues. The ends were cut back, 5 bases at V and 0 bases at J, with 10 bases in the middle. The V gene's germline CDR1 is SNHLY and CDR2 FYNNEI. The CDR3 here is CASSRTVATNEKLFF. The CDR3 bases are TGTGCCAGCAGTAGGACAGTCGCAACTAATGAAAAACTGTTTTTT.

The sample holds a few counts of this clonotype. This chain links TRBV28 with TRBJ1-2; perhaps TRBD1 as D (6 bases). V was shortened by 5 bases and J by 5 bases, with 12 bases between the two germline ends. Germline assignment: CDR1 MDHEN and CDR2 SYDVKM. CDR3 length: 13 residues. The CDR3 loop is CASSDRTVYGYTF. The CDR3 nucleotides are TGTGCCAGCAGTGACCGGACAGTTTATGGCTACACCTTC.

The gene calls are TRBV29-1 and TRBJ1-1, with no clear D. The germline CDR1 and CDR2 sequences are SQVTM and ANQGSEA. Trimming pared 7 bases from V and 3 bases from J, leaving 9 bases between. The CDR3 is made up of 11 amino acids. CDR3 sequence reads: CSASVDTEAFF. CDR3 nucleotide sequence: TGCAGCGCGAGCGTGGACACTGAAGCTTTCTTT.

This clonotype was counted at least ten times. The rearrangement links TRBV28 to TRBJ1-1; 10 positions match TRBD1. CDR1 and CDR2 (germline): MDHEN, SYDVKM. This CDR3 is 22 amino acids long. V lost 5 bases to trimming and J lost 3 bases; unmatched junction nucleotides: 27. This chain's CDR3 is CASSPVFQDKTGGISRDTEAFF. CDR3 nucleotides: TGTGCCAGCAGTCCGGTCTTCCAGGACAAGACAGGGGGCATTTCGCGGGACACTGAAGCTTTCTTT.

This clonotype occurred many times. The chain uses TRBV12-3 or TRBV12-4 and TRBJ2-2; TRBD1 might be the D (6 bases). V gave up 5 bases and J gave up 3 bases, with 13 bases separating them. The CDR3 consists of 15 residues. The DNA of the CDR3 is TGTGCCAGCAGTCAGGGGACAACCCACACCGGGGAGCTGTTTTTT. Its translation: CASSQGTTHTGELFF.

In this sample, this clonotype turned up a few times. The V gene is TRBV27, the J gene TRBJ1-6, with 7 nucleotides matching TRBD1. This CDR3 is built from 11 residues. V gave up 5 bases and J gave up 14 bases; unmatched junction bases: 3. The germline CDR1 and CDR2 sequences are MNHEY and SMNVEV (reference sequence). The CDR3 reads CASSPGGALHF. For the CDR3, the DNA is TGTGCCAGCAGTCCAGGGGGGGCCCTCCACTTT.

This clonotype showed up many times. The chain uses TRBV7-9 and TRBJ2-2; the match to TRBD2 covers 13 bases. CDR3 length equals 16 residues. Germline CDR1 SEHNR, CDR2 FQNEAQ (reference sequence). V lost 5 bases to trimming and J lost 5 bases; unmatched junction nucleotides: 5. CDR3 loop: CASSLGLAGETGELFF. The CDR3 DNA sequence: TGTGCCAGCAGCCTAGGACTAGCGGGAGAAACCGGGGAGCTGTTTTTT.

V and J are TRBV7-9 and TRBJ1-1, with 7 nucleotides matching TRBD1. The trim removed 3 bases at V and 7 bases at J, leaving 5 bases unmatched. Germline V CDR1 and CDR2: SEHNR, FQNEAQ (reference sequence). The CDR3 contains 13 residues. The CDR3 DNA follows: TGTGCCAGCAGCTTGGGACAGTTAGATGAAGCTTTCTTT. Translating it yields CASSLGQLDEAFF.

This clonotype was detected only a few times. The J gene is TRBJ2-2, the V gene TRBV7-9; D is uncertain. This CDR3 region has 16 residues. Per the germline V gene, CDR1 is SEHNR and CDR2 is FQNEAQ (reference sequence). The germline V and J ends were trimmed by 7 bases and 2 bases, with 17 bases remaining between them. The CDR3 sequence: CASTTDDKINTGELFF. CDR3 in DNA: TGTGCCAGCACCACCGACGACAAAATAAACACCGGGGAGCTGTTTTTT.

The chain recombines TRBV19 with TRBJ1-4; D is unresolved. The V and J ends lost 2 bases and 0 bases respectively, with 10 bases between them. Germline CDR1 reads LNHDA; CDR2 reads SQIVND (reference sequence). This CDR3 has 16 residues. The chain's CDR3 is CASSIYRSATNEKLFF. The CDR3 DNA is TGTGCCAGTAGTATATACAGAAGTGCAACTAATGAAAAACTGTTTTTT.

The genes are TRBV4-3 and TRBJ2-2; D remains ambiguous. V was trimmed by 4 bases and J by 4 bases, leaving 10 bases between them. The CDR3 contains 14 residues. Germline V gene lookup returns CDR1 LGHNA and CDR2 YSLEER. The CDR3 DNA follows: TGCGCCAGCAGCCCCGGAGTGGGCACCGGGGAGCTGTTTTTT. It codes for CASSPGVGTGELFF.

This clonotype was seen repeatedly, ten times or more. V and J are TRBV5-1 and TRBJ1-5; D might be TRBD1 (5 bases). Germline values: CDR1 SGHRS, CDR2 YFSETQ. Trimming stripped 4 bases from V and 3 bases from J, with 14 bases between. This CDR3 comprises 15 residues. The CDR3 DNA is TGCGCCAGCAGCCCTGGGACGCTCTCCAATCAGCCCCAGCATTTT. Residues: CASSPGTLSNQPQHF.

This clonotype turned up a few times. The chain combines TRBV25-1 with TRBJ1-2; 7 positions agree with TRBD1. The V segment lost 7 bases and the J segment 0 bases; nucleotides outside the gene matches: 5. This CDR3 has 14 residues. The germline V gene encodes CDR1 MGHDK and CDR2 SYGVNS. The CDR3 region has the DNA TGTGCCAGCAAGAGACAGGGCTCTAACTATGGCTACACCTTC. This sequence encodes CASKRQGSNYGYTF.

The chain recombines TRBV14 with TRBJ2-5; TRBD2 matches at 11 bases. The CDR3 totals 18 residues. CDR1 and CDR2 (germline): SGHDN, FVKESK. The V segment lost 4 bases and the J segment 5 bases; nucleotides outside the gene matches: 15. DNA of the CDR3: TGTGCCAGCAGCCCAATGAAGCTAGCGGGAGGCGCCCGGGAGACCCAGTACTTC. The encoded protein is CASSPMKLAGGARETQYF. Looking up the rest from reference TRBV14 and TRBJ2-5 gives the full variable domain: EAGVTQFPSHSVIEKGQTVTLRCDPISGHDNLYWYRRVMGKEIKFLLHFVKESKQDESGMPNNRFLAERTGGTYSTLKVQPAELEDSGVYFCASSPMKLAGGARETQYFGPGTRLLVL.

This clonotype was detected many times. The chain combines TRBV11-2 with TRBJ1-1; D remains ambiguous. This CDR3 is 11 amino acids long. Germline V gene lookup returns CDR1 SGHAT and CDR2 FQNNGV. V gave up 5 bases and J gave up 8 bases, with 9 bases separating them. The CDR3 DNA sequence: TGTGCCAGCAGCCCTCGGGCCGAAGCTTTCTTT. Its translation is CASSPRAEAFF.

This clonotype occurred many times. V and J are TRBV29-1 and TRBJ1-4, with D possibly TRBD1 on 6 matching bases. The V gene lost 7 bases and the J gene lost 1 base, with 13 bases spanning the gap. The germline V gene encodes CDR1 SQVTM and CDR2 ANQGSEA. The CDR3 consists of 14 residues. The CDR3 spells CSAATQGTNEKLFF. Here the CDR3 DNA reads TGCAGCGCCGCTACACAGGGAACTAATGAAAAACTGTTTTTT.

The gene calls are TRBV7-6 and TRBJ2-7; D is possibly TRBD1 (5 bases). The CDR3 is 13 residues long. CDR1 and CDR2 (germline): SGHVS, FNYEAQ. The V and J ends lost 1 base and 1 base respectively, with 5 bases between them. For the CDR3, the DNA is TGTGCCAGCAGCTTAGACAGGTCCTACGAGCAGTACTTC. Protein product: CASSLDRSYEQYF. The whole variable domain, filled in from reference TRBV7-6 and TRBJ2-7, reads GAGVSQSPRYKVTKRGQDVALRCDPISGHVSLYWYRQALGQGPEFLTYFNYEAQQDKSGLPNDRFSAERPEGSISTLTIQRTEQRDSAMYRCASSLDRSYEQYFGPGTRLTVT.